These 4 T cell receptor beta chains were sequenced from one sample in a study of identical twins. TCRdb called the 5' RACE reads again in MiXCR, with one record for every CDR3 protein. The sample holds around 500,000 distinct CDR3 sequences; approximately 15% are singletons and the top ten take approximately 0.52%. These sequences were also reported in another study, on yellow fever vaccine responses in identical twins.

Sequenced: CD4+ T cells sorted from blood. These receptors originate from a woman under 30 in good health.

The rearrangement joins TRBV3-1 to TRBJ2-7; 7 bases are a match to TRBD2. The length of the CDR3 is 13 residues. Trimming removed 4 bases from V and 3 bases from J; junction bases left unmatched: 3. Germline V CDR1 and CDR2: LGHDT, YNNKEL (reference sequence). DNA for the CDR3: TGTGCCAGCAGCCGCCGCGGGAGCTACGAGCAGTACTTC. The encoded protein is CASSRRGSYEQYF.

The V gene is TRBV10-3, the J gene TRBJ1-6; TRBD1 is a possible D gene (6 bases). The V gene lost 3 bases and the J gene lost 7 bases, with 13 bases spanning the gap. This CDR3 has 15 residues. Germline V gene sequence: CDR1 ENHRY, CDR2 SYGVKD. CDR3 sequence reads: CAISDGTRGNSPLHF. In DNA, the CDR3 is TGTGCCATCAGTGACGGGACCAGGGGAAATTCACCCCTCCACTTT.

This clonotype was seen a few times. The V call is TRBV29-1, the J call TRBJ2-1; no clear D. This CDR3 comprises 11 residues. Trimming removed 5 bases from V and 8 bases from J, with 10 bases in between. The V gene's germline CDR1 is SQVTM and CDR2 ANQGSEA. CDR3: CSVIGGDEQFF. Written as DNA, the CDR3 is TGCAGCGTTATAGGCGGCGATGAGCAGTTCTTC.

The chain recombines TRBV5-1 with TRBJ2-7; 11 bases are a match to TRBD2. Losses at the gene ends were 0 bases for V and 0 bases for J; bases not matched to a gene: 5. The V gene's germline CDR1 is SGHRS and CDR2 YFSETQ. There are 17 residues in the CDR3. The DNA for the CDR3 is TGCGCCAGCAGCTTGGAAGCTAGCGGGGGGAACTCCTACGAGCAGTACTTC. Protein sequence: CASSLEASGGNSYEQYF.